The 4 T cell receptor beta chains listed next were all sequenced from one sample in a study of OX40 agonist ivuxolimab in advanced cancers. Method: immunoSEQ multiplex PCR; TCRdb's copy keeps in-frame clones and lacks some. The sample includes tens of thousands of clones, more than 80% seen only once; the top ten take roughly 9.8%. The source material was CD4+ or CD8+ T cells sorted from blood, sampled in a trial of the OX40 agonist ivuxolimab. All receptors come from an adult with an advanced solid tumor such as melanoma, head and neck, liver or kidney cancer.

The chain employs TRBV7-9 and TRBJ2-7, with 8 bases fitting TRBD1. Looked up from germline, CDR1 is SEHNR and CDR2 is FQNEAQ (reference sequence). The CDR3 covers 16 residues. The J segment lost 5 bases and the V segment lost 0 bases, leaving 9 bases of the junction unmatched. Here the CDR3 reads CASSLAGTGGWNEQYF. The CDR3, as DNA: TGTGCCAGCAGCTTAGCGGGTACAGGGGGGTGGAACGAGCAGTACTTC.

The chain couples TRBV6-5 to TRBJ1-1; 11 bases map to TRBD1. The CDR3 loop spans 16 amino acids. V shed 0 bases, J shed 5 bases, and the junction held 5 bases outside the gene matches. CDR1 MNHEY and CDR2 SVGAGI come from the germline V gene. CDR3 bases: TGTGCCAGCAGTTACTCGAAGGGACAGGGGGGGACTGAAGCTTTCTTT. It is translated as CASSYSKGQGGTEAFF.

V gene TRBV6-1 combines with J gene TRBJ2-7; D ambiguous. This CDR3 spans 15 amino acids. Between the trimmed V and J ends, which lost 1 base and 0 bases, there was a span of 10 bases. Germline CDR1 and CDR2: MNHNS and SASEGT. CDR3 sequence (DNA): TGTGCCAGCAGTGAAGGGGTTCTAAGCTCCTACGAGCAGTACTTC. It codes for CASSEGVLSSYEQYF.

The chain links TRBV16 to TRBJ1-5, with D tentatively TRBD1 (5 bases). Germline V CDR1 and CDR2: KGHSY, FQNENV. The length of the CDR3 is 15 residues. With 3 bases removed from V and 6 bases from J, the gap between germline ends came to 15 bases. The CDR3 loop is CASSHTGTRGQPQHF. The CDR3 DNA follows: TGTGCCAGCAGCCATACCGGGACCCGAGGTCAGCCCCAGCATTTT. The variable domain in full, completed from reference TRBV16 and TRBJ1-5, reads GEEVAQTPKHLVRGEGQKAKLYCAPIKGHSYVFWYQQVLKNEFKFLISFQNENVFDETGMPKERFSAKCLPNSPCSLEIQATKLEDSAVYFCASSHTGTRGQPQHFGDGTRLSIL.